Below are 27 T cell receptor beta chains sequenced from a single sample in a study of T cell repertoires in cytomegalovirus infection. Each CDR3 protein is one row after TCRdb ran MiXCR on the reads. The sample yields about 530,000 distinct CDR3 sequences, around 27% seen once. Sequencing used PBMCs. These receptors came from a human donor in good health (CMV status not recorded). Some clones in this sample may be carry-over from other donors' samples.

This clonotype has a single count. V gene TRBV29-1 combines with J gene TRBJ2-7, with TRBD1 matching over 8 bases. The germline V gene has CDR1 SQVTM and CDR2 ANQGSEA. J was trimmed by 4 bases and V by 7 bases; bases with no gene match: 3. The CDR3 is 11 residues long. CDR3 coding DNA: TGCAGCGCCGGGACAGGATACGAGCAGTACGTC. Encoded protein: CSAGTGYEQYV.

CDR3 amino acids: CASSLDPAGEYEQYF. The DNA of the CDR3 is TGTGCCAGCAGCTTAGACCCTGCGGGAGAGTACGAGCAGTACTTC. The chain carries TRBV7-2 and TRBJ2-7; the match to TRBD2 covers 7 bases. With 1 base clipped from V and 4 bases from J, the junction kept 7 bases outside the gene matches. CDR1 is SGHTA, CDR2 FQGNSA, per germline. The CDR3 extends over 15 amino acids.

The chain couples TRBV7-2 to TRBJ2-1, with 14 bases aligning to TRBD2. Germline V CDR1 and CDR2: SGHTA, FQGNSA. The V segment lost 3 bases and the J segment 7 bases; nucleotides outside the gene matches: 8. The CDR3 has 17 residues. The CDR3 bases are TGTGCCAGCAGCTTGACCCGACTAGCGGGAGGGTGGAATGAGCAGTTCTTC. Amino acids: CASSLTRLAGGWNEQFF. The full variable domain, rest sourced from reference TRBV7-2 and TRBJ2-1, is GAGVSQSPSNKVTEKGKDVELRCDPISGHTALYWYRQSLGQGLEFLIYFQGNSAPDKSGLPSDRFSAERTGGSVSTLTIQRTQQEDSAVYLCASSLTRLAGGWNEQFFGPGTRLTVL.

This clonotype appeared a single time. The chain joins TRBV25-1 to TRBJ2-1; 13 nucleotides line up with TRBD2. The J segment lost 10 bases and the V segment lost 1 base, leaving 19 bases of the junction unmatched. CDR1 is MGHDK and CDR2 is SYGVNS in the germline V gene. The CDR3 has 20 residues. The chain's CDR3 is CASSESKLLSGTSGKKEQFF. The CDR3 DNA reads TGTGCCAGCAGTGAATCCAAGTTACTCTCCGGGACTAGCGGGAAGAAAGAGCAGTTCTTC.

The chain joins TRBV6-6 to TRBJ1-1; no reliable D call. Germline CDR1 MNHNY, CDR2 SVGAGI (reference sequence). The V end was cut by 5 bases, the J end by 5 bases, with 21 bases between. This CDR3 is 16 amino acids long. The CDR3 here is CASSRAFGRPATEAFF. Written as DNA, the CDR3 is TGTGCCAGCAGTCGCGCATTCGGGCGACCTGCGACTGAAGCTTTCTTT.

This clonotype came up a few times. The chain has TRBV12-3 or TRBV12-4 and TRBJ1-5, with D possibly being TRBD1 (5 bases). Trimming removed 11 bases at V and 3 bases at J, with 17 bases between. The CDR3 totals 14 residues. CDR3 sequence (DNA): TGTGCCTCCGGCCGGGACGGATTCAATCAGCCCCAGCATTTT. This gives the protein CASGRDGFNQPQHF.

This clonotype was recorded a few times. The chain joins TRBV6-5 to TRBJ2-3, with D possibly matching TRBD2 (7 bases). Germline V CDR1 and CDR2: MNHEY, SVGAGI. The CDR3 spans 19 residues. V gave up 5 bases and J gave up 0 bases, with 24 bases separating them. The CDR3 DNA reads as TGTGCCAGCAGTCCCACAAGGGGGGGAGGGACCTCTAGCACAGATACGCAGTATTTT. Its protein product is CASSPTRGGGTSSTDTQYF.

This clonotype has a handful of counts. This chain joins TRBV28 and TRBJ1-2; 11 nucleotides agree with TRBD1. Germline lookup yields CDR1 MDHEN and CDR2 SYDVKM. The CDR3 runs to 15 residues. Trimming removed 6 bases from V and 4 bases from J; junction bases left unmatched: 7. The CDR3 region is CASRPPGTGGYGYTF. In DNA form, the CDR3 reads TGTGCCAGCAGACCCCCGGGGACAGGGGGCTATGGCTACACCTTC.

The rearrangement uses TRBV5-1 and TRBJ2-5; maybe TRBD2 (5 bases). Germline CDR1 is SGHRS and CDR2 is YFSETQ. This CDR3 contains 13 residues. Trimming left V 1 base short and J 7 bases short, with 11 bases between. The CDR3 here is CASSLMGEGTQYF. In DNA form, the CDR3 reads TGCGCCAGCAGCTTGATGGGAGAAGGGACCCAGTACTTC.

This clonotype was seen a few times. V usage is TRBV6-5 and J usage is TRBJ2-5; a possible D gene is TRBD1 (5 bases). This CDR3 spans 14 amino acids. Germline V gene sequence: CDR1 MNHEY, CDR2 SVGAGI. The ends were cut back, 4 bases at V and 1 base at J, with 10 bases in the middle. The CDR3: CASSSQGSQETQYF. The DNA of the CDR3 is TGTGCCAGCAGTTCCCAGGGATCCCAAGAGACCCAGTACTTC.

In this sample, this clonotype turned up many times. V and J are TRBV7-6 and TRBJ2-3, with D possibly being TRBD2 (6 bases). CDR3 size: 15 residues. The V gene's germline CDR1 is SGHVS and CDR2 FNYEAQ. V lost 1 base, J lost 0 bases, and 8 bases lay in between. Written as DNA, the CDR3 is TGTGCCAGCAGCTTAGGGCGGGATAGCACAGATACGCAGTATTTT. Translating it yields CASSLGRDSTDTQYF.

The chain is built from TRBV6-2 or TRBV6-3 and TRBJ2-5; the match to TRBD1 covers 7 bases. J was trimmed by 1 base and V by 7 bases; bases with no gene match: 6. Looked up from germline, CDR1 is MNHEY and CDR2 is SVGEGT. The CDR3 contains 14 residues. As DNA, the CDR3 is TGTGCCAGCACCCAATGGGACAGCCAAGAGACCCAGTACTTC. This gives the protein CASTQWDSQETQYF.

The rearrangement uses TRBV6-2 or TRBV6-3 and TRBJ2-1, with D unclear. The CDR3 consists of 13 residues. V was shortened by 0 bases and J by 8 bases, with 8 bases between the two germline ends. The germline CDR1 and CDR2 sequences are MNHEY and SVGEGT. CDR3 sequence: CASSYSAPYEQFF. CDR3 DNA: TGTGCCAGCAGTTACTCGGCGCCGTATGAGCAGTTCTTC.

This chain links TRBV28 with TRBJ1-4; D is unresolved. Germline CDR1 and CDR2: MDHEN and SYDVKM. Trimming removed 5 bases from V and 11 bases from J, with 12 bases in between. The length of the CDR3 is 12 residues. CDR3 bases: TGTGCCAGCAGTCCTCCTACACGGAAACTGTTTTTT. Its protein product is CASSPPTRKLFF.

DNA for the CDR3: TGTGCCAGCAGCTTAGATCTCCGGCTAGCCCGCACCGGGGAGCTGTTTTTT. Encoded protein: CASSLDLRLARTGELFF. The rearrangement links TRBV11-3 to TRBJ2-2; tentative D call: TRBD2 (5 bases). Germline CDR1 is SGHNT and CDR2 is YENEEA. CDR3 length: 17 amino acids. V gave up 0 bases and J gave up 4 bases, with 15 bases separating them.

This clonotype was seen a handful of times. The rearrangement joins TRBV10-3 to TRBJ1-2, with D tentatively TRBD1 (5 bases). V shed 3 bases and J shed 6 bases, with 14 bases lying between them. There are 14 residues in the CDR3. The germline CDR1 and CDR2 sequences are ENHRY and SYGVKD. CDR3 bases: TGTGCCATCAGTGATGAGGGGCGCTTAAATGGCTACACCTTC. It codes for CAISDEGRLNGYTF.

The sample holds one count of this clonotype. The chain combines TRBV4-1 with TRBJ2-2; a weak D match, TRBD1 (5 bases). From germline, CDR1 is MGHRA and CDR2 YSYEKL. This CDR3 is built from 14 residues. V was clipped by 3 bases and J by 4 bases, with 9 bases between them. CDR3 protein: CASSQQRGTGELFF. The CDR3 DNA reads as TGCGCCAGCAGCCAGCAAAGGGGCACCGGGGAGCTGTTTTTT.

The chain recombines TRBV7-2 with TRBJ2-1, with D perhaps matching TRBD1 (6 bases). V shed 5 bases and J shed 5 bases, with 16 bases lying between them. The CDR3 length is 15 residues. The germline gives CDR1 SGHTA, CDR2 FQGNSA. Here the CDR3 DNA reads TGTGCCAGCAGCAAAGGGGGATGGTTTGACAATGAGCAGTTCTTC. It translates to CASSKGGWFDNEQFF.

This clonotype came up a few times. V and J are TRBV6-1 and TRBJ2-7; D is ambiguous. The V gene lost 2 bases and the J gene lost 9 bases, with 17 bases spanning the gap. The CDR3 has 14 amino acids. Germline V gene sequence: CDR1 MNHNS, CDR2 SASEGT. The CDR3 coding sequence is TGTGCCAGCAGTGAATCCGGCGCCGCCAACAGGCAGTACGTC. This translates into CASSESGAANRQYV.

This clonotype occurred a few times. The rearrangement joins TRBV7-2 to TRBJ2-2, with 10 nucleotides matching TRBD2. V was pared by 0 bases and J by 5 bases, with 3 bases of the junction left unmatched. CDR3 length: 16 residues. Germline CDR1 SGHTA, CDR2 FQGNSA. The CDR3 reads CASSLAASGRTGELFF. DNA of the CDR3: TGTGCCAGCAGCTTAGCGGCTAGCGGGAGAACCGGGGAGCTGTTTTTT.

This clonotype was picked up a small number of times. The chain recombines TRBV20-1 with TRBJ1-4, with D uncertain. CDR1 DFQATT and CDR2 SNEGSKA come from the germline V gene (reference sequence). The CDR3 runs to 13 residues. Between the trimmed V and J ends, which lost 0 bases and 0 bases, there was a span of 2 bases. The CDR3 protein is CSARDATNEKLFF. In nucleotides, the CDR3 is TGCAGTGCTAGAGATGCAACTAATGAAAAACTGTTTTTT.

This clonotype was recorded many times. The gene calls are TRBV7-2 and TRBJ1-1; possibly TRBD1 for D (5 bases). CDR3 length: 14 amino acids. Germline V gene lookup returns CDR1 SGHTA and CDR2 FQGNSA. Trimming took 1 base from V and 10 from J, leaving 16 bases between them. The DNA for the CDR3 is TGTGCCAGCAGCTTAGGTTGGCGGGGCGAGGGAGCTTTCTTT. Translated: CASSLGWRGEGAFF.

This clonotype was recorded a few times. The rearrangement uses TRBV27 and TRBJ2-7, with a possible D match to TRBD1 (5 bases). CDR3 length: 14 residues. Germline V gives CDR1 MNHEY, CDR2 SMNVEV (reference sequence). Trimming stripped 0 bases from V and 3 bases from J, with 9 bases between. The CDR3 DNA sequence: TGTGCCAGCAGTTTATCCACAGGAGTCTACGAGCAGTACTTC. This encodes CASSLSTGVYEQYF.

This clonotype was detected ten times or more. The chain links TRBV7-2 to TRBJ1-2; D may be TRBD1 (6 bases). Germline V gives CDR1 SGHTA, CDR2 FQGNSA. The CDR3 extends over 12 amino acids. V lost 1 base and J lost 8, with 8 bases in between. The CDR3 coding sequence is TGTGCCAGCAGCTTAGAGGGGGGCGGCTACACCTTC. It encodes CASSLEGGGYTF.

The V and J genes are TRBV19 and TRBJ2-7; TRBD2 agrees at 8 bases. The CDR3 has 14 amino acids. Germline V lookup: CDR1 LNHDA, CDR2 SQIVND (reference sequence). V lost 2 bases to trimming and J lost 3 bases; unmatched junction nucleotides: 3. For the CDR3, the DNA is TGTGCCAGTAGTATAATAGGGACTAGCTACGAGCAGTACTTC. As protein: CASSIIGTSYEQYF.

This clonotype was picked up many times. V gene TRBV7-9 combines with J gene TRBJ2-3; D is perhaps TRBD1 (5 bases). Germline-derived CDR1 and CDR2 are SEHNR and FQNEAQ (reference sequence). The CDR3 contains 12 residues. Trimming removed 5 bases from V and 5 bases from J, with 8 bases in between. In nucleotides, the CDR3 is TGTGCCAGCAGCCCCCAGGGAGATACGCAGTATTTT. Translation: CASSPQGDTQYF.

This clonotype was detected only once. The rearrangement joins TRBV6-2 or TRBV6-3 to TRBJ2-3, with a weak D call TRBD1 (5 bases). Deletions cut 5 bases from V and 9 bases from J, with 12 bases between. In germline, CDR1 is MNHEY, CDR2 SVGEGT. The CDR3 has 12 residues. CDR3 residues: CASSAGPRTQYF. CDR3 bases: TGTGCCAGCAGTGCAGGGCCCAGGACGCAGTATTTT.